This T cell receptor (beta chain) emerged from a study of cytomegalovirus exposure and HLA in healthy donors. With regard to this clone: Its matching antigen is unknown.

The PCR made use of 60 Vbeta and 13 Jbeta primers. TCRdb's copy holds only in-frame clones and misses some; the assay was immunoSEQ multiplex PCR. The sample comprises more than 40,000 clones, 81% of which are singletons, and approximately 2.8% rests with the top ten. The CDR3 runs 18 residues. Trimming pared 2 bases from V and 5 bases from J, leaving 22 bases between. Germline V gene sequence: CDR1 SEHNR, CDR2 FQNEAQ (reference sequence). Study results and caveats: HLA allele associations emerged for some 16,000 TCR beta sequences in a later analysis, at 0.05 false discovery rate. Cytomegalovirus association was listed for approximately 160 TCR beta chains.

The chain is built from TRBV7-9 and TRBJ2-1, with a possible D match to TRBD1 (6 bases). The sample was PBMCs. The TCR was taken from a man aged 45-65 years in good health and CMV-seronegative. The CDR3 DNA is TGTGCCAGCAGCTTAAGCAGGGGCCTCACCAGGGCCCACAATGAGCAGTTCTTC. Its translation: CASSLSRGLTRAHNEQFF. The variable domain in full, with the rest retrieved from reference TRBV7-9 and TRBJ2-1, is DTGVSQNPRHKITKRGQNVTFRCDPISEHNRLYWYRQTLGQGPEFLTYFQNEAQLEKSRLLSDRFSAERPKGSFSTLEIQRTEQGDSAMYLCASSLSRGLTRAHNEQFFGPGTRLTVL.